These 21 T cell receptor beta chains originate from one sample sequenced in a study of patients and donors after allogeneic stem cell transplantation. TCRdb re-analysed the RT-PCR reads in MiXCR, keeping a single row per CDR3 protein. In the table there are 900,000 to 1,000,000 distinct CDR3 sequences, about a sixth of which are singletons. Sequenced input: blood, either unsorted or a sorted T cell fraction (not recorded which). The receptors were gathered from a human donor who was either an allogeneic HSCT recipient or a stem cell or donor lymphocyte infusion donor (not recorded which). It is not recorded whose cells these are; they may come from a transplant donor.

In this sample, this clonotype turned up a few times. J is TRBJ2-2 and V is TRBV13, with a tentative D call TRBD1 (5 bases). This CDR3 is built from 18 residues. V lost 1 base, J lost 2 bases, and 17 bases lay in between. Per the germline V gene, CDR1 is PRHDT and CDR2 is FYEKMQ (reference sequence). The CDR3 DNA reads TGTGCCAGCAGCTTAGAACCAGGGCCAACCCCCAACACCGGGGAGCTGTTTTTT. This sequence encodes CASSLEPGPTPNTGELFF.

The chain links TRBV7-2 to TRBJ2-1; TRBD2 matches at 10 bases. The trim removed 5 bases at V and 5 bases at J, leaving 9 bases unmatched. In germline, CDR1 is SGHTA, CDR2 FQGNSA. This CDR3 contains 16 residues. The CDR3: CASSTRAGGRDNEQFF. The CDR3 nucleotides are TGTGCCAGCAGCACGCGAGCGGGGGGGCGGGACAATGAGCAGTTCTTC. The full variable domain, rest sourced from reference TRBV7-2 and TRBJ2-1, is GAGVSQSPSNKVTEKGKDVELRCDPISGHTALYWYRQSLGQGLEFLIYFQGNSAPDKSGLPSDRFSAERTGGSVSTLTIQRTQQEDSAVYLCASSTRAGGRDNEQFFGPGTRLTVL.

A few counts support this clonotype. The V and J genes are TRBV13 and TRBJ1-2, with D maybe TRBD1 (5 bases). The V end lost 3 bases, the J end lost 2 bases, and 19 bases lay between the germline ends. The CDR3 runs 17 residues. Looked up from germline, CDR1 is PRHDT and CDR2 is FYEKMQ (reference sequence). In DNA form, the CDR3 reads TGTGCCAGCAGCTTCTCGGACAATGCTGGGCAAAACTATGGCTACACCTTC. Protein: CASSFSDNAGQNYGYTF.

This chain connects TRBV9 to TRBJ1-2, with TRBD1 matching 7 bases. This CDR3 is 16 amino acids long. V shed 4 bases, J shed 4 bases, and the junction held 13 bases outside the gene matches. The V gene's germline CDR1 is SGDLS and CDR2 YYNGEE. For the CDR3, the DNA is TGTGCCAGCAGCCCACAAGGACAGGCGCTACTCTATGGCTACACCTTC. It translates to CASSPQGQALLYGYTF.

This chain links TRBV11-2 with TRBJ1-3, with D uncertain. Germline-derived CDR1 and CDR2 are SGHAT and FQNNGV. V lost 5 bases, J lost 14 bases, and 19 bases lay in between. The CDR3 length is 13 residues. The CDR3 DNA reads as TGTGCCAGCAGCGAAACATCCGGGCGCCCCGTATATTTT. Its translation is CASSETSGRPVYF.

This clonotype was observed a few times. The gene calls are TRBV12-5 and TRBJ2-3; 8 bases fit TRBD1. The CDR3 has 16 amino acids. The germline V gene encodes CDR1 LGHNT and CDR2 FRNRAP. V shed 5 bases, J shed 4 bases, and the junction held 11 bases outside the gene matches. CDR3 sequence: CASGPHPGQGADTQYF. The CDR3 DNA sequence: TGTGCTAGTGGTCCACACCCCGGACAGGGCGCAGATACGCAGTATTTT.

This clonotype has more than one count but fewer than ten. The chain carries TRBV30 and TRBJ1-2, with D unresolved. Trimming pared 0 bases from V and 5 bases from J, leaving 7 bases between. CDR3 length: 12 amino acids. The germline V gene has CDR1 GTSNPN and CDR2 SVGIG (reference sequence). The CDR3 loop reads CAWSVKGYGYTF. The CDR3 coding sequence is TGTGCCTGGAGTGTAAAAGGATATGGCTACACCTTC.

The rearrangement links TRBV3-1 to TRBJ1-3, with 9 bases lining up with TRBD1. Germline-derived CDR1 and CDR2 are LGHDT and YNNKEL (reference sequence). CDR3 length equals 16 residues. The J segment lost 4 bases and the V segment lost 0 bases, leaving 4 bases of the junction unmatched. CDR3 bases: TGTGCCAGCAGCCAAGAAGGACAGGGGATCGGAAACACCATATATTTT. The encoded protein is CASSQEGQGIGNTIYF.

The V call is TRBV28, the J call TRBJ1-6; the D gene is possibly TRBD1 (5 bases). The CDR3 is 16 residues long. Per germline, CDR1 MDHEN and CDR2 SYDVKM. V lost 7 bases to trimming and J lost 7 bases, with 20 bases between them. The CDR3 sequence is CASNTPRGIHNSPLHF. DNA for the CDR3: TGTGCCAGCAACACCCCGCGGGGGATACACAATTCACCCCTCCACTTT.

This clonotype was picked up a small number of times. The chain is built from TRBV6-2 or TRBV6-3 and TRBJ2-2, with a tentative D call TRBD2 (5 bases). The CDR3 length is 13 residues. Germline values: CDR1 MNHEY, CDR2 SVGEGT. The V end was cut by 6 bases, the J end by 6 bases, with 11 bases between. The CDR3 loop reads CASRRMRAGELFF. DNA of the CDR3: TGTGCCAGCAGAAGAATGAGGGCCGGGGAGCTGTTTTTT.

This chain joins TRBV4-1 and TRBJ2-5; 7 bases fit TRBD2. This CDR3 spans 14 amino acids. Losses at the gene ends were 6 bases for V and 4 bases for J; bases not matched to a gene: 8. From germline, CDR1 is MGHRA and CDR2 YSYEKL. The CDR3 region is CASRDTSAAETQYF. The DNA for the CDR3 is TGCGCCAGCAGGGACACTAGCGCTGCAGAGACCCAGTACTTC.

The sample holds one count of this clonotype. The chain carries TRBV30 and TRBJ2-5, with 7 nucleotides matching TRBD2. The CDR3 covers 14 residues. Trimming at V came to 0 bases and at J to 5 bases, leaving 6 bases not matched to a gene. CDR1 and CDR2 from the germline V gene are GTSNPN and SVGIG (reference sequence). CDR3 in DNA: TGTGCCTGGAGTGTTACGGGGGGTAGGGAGACCCAGTACTTC. Its translation is CAWSVTGGRETQYF. Together with reference TRBV30 and TRBJ2-5, the CDR3 gives the full variable domain: SQTIHQWPATLVQPVGSPLSLECTVEGTSNPNLYWYRQAAGRGLQLLFYSVGIGQISSEVPQNLSASRPQDRQFILSSKKLLLSDSGFYLCAWSVTGGRETQYFGPGTRLLVL.

This sequence joins TRBV4-3 and TRBJ1-4; tentatively, D is TRBD1 (5 bases). The CDR3 runs 16 residues. V lost 0 bases and J 7 bases, leaving 15 bases between the germline ends. Germline loops: CDR1 LGHNA, CDR2 YSLEER. The CDR3 DNA is TGCGCCAGCAGCCAAGAAGGGGTCGGTGGTCCTGAAAAACTGTTTTTT. This translates into CASSQEGVGGPEKLFF.

This clonotype was found a few times. V usage is TRBV5-6 and J usage is TRBJ2-4, with no clear D. Trimming removed 0 bases from V and 10 bases from J, with 11 bases in between. The CDR3 covers 13 residues. The germline gives CDR1 SGHDT, CDR2 YYEEEE. The CDR3 loop is CASSLAEGWIQYF. DNA of the CDR3: TGTGCCAGCAGCTTGGCAGAAGGCTGGATTCAGTACTTC.

This clonotype has just a few counts. The V gene is TRBV20-1, the J gene TRBJ2-2; possibly TRBD1 for D (5 bases). The CDR3 loop spans 14 amino acids. Germline CDR1 reads DFQATT; CDR2 reads SNEGSKA (reference sequence). Trimming cost V 6 bases and J 0 bases, with 11 bases left between them. CDR3 residues: CSATDSANTGELFF. CDR3 DNA sequence: TGCAGTGCAACCGACAGCGCGAACACCGGGGAGCTGTTTTTT.

The chain couples TRBV4-3 to TRBJ2-5; 10 nucleotides match TRBD2. Trimming removed 2 bases from V and 5 bases from J; junction bases left unmatched: 5. The CDR3 has 15 amino acids. CDR1 LGHNA and CDR2 YSLEER come from the germline V gene. The CDR3 loop reads CASSQTSGAWETQYF. CDR3 DNA sequence: TGCGCCAGCAGCCAAACTAGCGGGGCCTGGGAGACCCAGTACTTC.

The rearrangement joins TRBV10-3 to TRBJ2-1; D not certain. V was trimmed by 3 bases and J by 0 bases, leaving 9 bases between them. Germline values: CDR1 ENHRY, CDR2 SYGVKD. The CDR3 spans 15 residues. The CDR3 is CAISELQSSYNEQFF. CDR3 nucleotides: TGTGCCATCAGTGAACTACAGAGCTCCTACAATGAGCAGTTCTTC.

V usage is TRBV6-1 and J usage is TRBJ2-2; the D call may be TRBD1 or TRBD2 (5 bases each). The germline V gene encodes CDR1 MNHNS and CDR2 SASEGT. This CDR3 has 17 residues. The ends were cut back, 7 bases at V and 6 bases at J, with 24 bases in the middle. CDR3 residues: CASKSRGGSTRAGELFF. The CDR3 DNA reads as TGTGCCAGCAAGAGTCGTGGGGGTTCCACGAGGGCCGGGGAGCTGTTTTTT.

The chain has TRBV5-1 and TRBJ2-5; maybe TRBD2 (6 bases). CDR3 length: 15 residues. V lost 4 bases and J lost 3, with 16 bases in between. Looked up from germline, CDR1 is SGHRS and CDR2 is YFSETQ. In DNA form, the CDR3 reads TGCGCCAGCAGCCCAGGAGGAGGGATGGAAGAGACCCAGTACTTC. Translation gives CASSPGGGMEETQYF. The full variable domain, rest sourced from reference TRBV5-1 and TRBJ2-5, is KAGVTQTPRYLIKTRGQQVTLSCSPISGHRSVSWYQQTPGQGLQFLFEYFSETQRNKGNFPGRFSGRQFSNSRSEMNVSTLELGDSALYLCASSPGGGMEETQYFGPGTRLLVL.

The genes are TRBV29-1 and TRBJ1-1; D ambiguous. V was shortened by 5 bases and J by 2 bases, with 15 bases between the two germline ends. This CDR3 has 14 amino acids. The germline V gene has CDR1 SQVTM and CDR2 ANQGSEA. CDR3: CSVYSPARNTEAFF. The CDR3 DNA reads as TGCAGCGTTTACTCGCCGGCCCGCAACACTGAAGCTTTCTTT.

This clonotype was observed a few times. The V and J genes are TRBV28 and TRBJ1-2; 9 nucleotides match TRBD1. Germline V lookup: CDR1 MDHEN, CDR2 SYDVKM. Unmatched junction bases numbered 9, after V lost 6 bases and J lost 4 bases. The CDR3 is 15 amino acids. CDR3 amino acids: CASSSGTGQSYGYTF. The CDR3 bases are TGTGCCAGCAGCTCCGGGACAGGGCAATCCTATGGCTACACCTTC.